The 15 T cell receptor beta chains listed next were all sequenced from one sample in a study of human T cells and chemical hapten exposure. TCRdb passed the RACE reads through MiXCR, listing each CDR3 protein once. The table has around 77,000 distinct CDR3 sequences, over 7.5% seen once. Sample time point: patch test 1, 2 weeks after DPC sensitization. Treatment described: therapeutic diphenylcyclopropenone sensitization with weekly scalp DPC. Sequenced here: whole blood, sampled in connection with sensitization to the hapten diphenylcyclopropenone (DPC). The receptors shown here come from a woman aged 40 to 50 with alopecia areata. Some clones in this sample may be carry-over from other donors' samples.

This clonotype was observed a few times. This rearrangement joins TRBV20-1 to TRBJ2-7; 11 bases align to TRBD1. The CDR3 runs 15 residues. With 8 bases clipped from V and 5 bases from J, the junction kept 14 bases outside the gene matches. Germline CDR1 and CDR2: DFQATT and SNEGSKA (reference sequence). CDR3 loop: CSPRKSGQGANEQYF. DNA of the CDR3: TGCAGTCCAAGGAAGTCCGGACAGGGGGCGAACGAGCAGTACTTC.

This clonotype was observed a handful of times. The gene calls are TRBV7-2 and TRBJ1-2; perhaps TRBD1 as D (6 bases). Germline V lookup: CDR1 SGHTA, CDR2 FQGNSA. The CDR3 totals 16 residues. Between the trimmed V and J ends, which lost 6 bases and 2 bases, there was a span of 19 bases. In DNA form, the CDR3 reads TGTGCCAGCAGTCAAACCGCAGGGGCGACCAACTATGGCTACACCTTC. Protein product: CASSQTAGATNYGYTF.

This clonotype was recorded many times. The CDR3 DNA is TGTGCCAGCAGCTTAGCCGGGACTTACTCTGAAAAACTGTTTTTT. It is translated as CASSLAGTYSEKLFF. The rearrangement joins TRBV7-2 to TRBJ1-4; D is possibly TRBD1 (5 bases). The CDR3 is 15 amino acids. Trimming removed 0 bases from V and 7 bases from J, with 12 bases in between. Germline loops: CDR1 SGHTA, CDR2 FQGNSA.

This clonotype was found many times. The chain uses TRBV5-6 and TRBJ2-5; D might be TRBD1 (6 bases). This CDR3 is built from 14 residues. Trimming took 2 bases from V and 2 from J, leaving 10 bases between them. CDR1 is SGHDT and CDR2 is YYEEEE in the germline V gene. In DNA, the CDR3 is TGTGCCAGCAGCTTCGATACAGGGCAAGAGACCCAGTACTTC. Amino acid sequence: CASSFDTGQETQYF.

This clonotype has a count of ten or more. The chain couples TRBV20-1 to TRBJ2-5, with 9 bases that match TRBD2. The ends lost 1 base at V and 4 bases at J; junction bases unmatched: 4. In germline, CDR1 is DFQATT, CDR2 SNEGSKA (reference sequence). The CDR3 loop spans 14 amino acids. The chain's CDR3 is CSARGGGVTETQYF. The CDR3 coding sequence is TGCAGTGCTAGAGGCGGGGGGGTCACAGAGACCCAGTACTTC.

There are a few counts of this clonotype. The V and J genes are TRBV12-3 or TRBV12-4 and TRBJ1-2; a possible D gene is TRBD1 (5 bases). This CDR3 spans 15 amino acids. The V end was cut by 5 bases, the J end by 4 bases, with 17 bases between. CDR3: CASSPYLGEPYGYTF. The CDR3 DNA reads TGTGCCAGCAGTCCCTATCTGGGGGAACCCTATGGCTACACCTTC.

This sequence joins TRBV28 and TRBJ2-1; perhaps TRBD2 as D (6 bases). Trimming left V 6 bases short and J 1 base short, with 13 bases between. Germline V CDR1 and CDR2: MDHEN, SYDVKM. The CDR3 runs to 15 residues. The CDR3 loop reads CASRGPGLSYNEQFF. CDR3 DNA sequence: TGTGCCAGCAGAGGACCGGGACTTTCCTACAATGAGCAGTTCTTC.

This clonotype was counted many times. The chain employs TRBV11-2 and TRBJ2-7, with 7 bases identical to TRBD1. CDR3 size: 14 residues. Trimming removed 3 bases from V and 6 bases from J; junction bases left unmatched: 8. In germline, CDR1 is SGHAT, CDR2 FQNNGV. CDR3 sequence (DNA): TGTGCCAGCAGCTTCCGACAGGGAACAAGCGAGCAGTACTTC. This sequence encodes CASSFRQGTSEQYF.

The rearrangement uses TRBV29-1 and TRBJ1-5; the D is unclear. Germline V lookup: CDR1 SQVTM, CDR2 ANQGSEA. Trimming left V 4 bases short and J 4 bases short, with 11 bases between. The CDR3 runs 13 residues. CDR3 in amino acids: CSVGPNRNQPQHF. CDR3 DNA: TGCAGCGTTGGCCCCAACAGAAATCAGCCCCAGCATTTT.

Here the CDR3 DNA reads TGTGCCAGCAGACAGGACAGGACGAATCAGCCCCAGCATTTT. Amino acid sequence: CASRQDRTNQPQHF. The chain couples TRBV6-6 to TRBJ1-5, with 7 nucleotides matching TRBD1. CDR1 and CDR2 (germline): MNHNY, SVGAGI (reference sequence). The J segment lost 4 bases and the V segment lost 6 bases, leaving 6 bases of the junction unmatched. CDR3 length: 14 residues.

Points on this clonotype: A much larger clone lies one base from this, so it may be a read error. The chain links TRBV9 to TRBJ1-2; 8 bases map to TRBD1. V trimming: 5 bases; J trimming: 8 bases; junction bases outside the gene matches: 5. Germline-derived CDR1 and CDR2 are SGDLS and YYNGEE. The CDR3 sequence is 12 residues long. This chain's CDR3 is CASRDREEGYTF. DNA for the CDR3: TGTGCCAGCAGGGACAGGGAGGAAGGCTACACCTTC.

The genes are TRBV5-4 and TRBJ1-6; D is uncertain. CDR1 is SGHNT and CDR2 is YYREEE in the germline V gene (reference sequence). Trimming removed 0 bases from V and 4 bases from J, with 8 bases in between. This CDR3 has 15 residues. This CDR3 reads CASSLGDGYNSPLHF. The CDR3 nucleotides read TGTGCCAGCAGCTTGGGTGATGGGTATAATTCACCCCTCCACTTT. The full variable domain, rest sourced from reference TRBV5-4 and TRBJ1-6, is ETGVTQSPTHLIKTRGQQVTLRCSSQSGHNTVSWYQQALGQGPQFIFQYYREEENGRGNFPPRFSGLQFPNYSSELNVNALELDDSALYLCASSLGDGYNSPLHFGNGTRLTVT.

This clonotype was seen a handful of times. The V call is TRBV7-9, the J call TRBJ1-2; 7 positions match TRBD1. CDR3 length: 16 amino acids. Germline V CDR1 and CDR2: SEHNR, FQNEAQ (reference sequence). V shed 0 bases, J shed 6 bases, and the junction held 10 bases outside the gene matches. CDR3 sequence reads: CASSLAEAGGRDGYTF. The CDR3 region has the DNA TGTGCCAGCAGCTTAGCCGAAGCAGGGGGAAGGGATGGCTACACCTTC.

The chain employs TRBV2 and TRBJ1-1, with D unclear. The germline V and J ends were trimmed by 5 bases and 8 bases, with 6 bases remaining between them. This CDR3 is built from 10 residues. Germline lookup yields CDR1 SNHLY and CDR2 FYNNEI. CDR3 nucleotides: TGTGCCAGCAGTATCGGCGAAGCTTTCTTT. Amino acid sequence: CASSIGEAFF.

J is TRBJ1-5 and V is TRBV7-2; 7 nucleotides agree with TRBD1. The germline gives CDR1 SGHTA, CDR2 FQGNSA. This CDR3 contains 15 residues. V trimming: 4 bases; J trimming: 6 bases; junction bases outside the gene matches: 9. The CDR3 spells CASSSGQDIGQPQHF. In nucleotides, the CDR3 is TGTGCCAGCAGCTCCGGACAGGATATAGGTCAGCCCCAGCATTTT.